Following are 22 T cell receptor beta chains from one sample sequenced in a study of cytomegalovirus exposure and HLA in healthy donors. Amplification used 60 Vbeta primers and 13 Jbeta primers. TCRdb's table, derived via immunoSEQ multiplex PCR, lists solely in-frame clones and lacks some. The data hold about 64,000 clones, with about four fifths observed a single time. The sequenced sample consisted of PBMCs. These receptors all come from a man aged 18 to 30 in good health and CMV-seropositive.

The chain links TRBV27 to TRBJ2-7; D remains unclear. There are 13 residues in the CDR3. Looked up from germline, CDR1 is MNHEY and CDR2 is SMNVEV (reference sequence). The V end lost 6 bases, the J end lost 1 base, and 10 bases lay between the germline ends. CDR3 sequence: CASSYSFSYEQYF. Here the CDR3 DNA reads TGTGCCAGCAGCTACAGTTTTTCCTACGAGCAGTACTTC.

This chain connects TRBV7-9 to TRBJ1-4; unclear D gene. Germline lookup yields CDR1 SEHNR and CDR2 FQNEAQ (reference sequence). There are 12 residues in the CDR3. V lost 5 bases to trimming and J lost 6 bases, with 7 bases between them. CDR3 in amino acids: CASSPFHEKLFF. CDR3 bases: TGTGCCAGCAGCCCGTTCCATGAAAAACTGTTTTTT.

This chain joins TRBV6-1 and TRBJ1-3; no definite D call. CDR1 and CDR2 from the germline V gene are MNHNS and SASEGT. This CDR3 has 16 amino acids. V was trimmed by 1 base and J by 2 bases, leaving 12 bases between them. CDR3 residues: CASSEVRDGAGNTIYF. Written as DNA, the CDR3 is TGTGCCAGCAGTGAAGTCCGGGATGGGGCTGGAAACACCATATATTTT.

V gene TRBV6-5 combines with J gene TRBJ1-1; a possible D gene is TRBD1 (5 bases). V was shortened by 6 bases and J by 1 base, with 9 bases between the two germline ends. The CDR3 has 13 residues. Germline V lookup: CDR1 MNHEY, CDR2 SVGAGI. DNA of the CDR3: TGTGCCAGCAGCTGGGGCCCGAACACTGAAGCTTTCTTT. Translation gives CASSWGPNTEAFF.

The CDR3: CASLMAGQNTEAFF. DNA of the CDR3: TGTGCCAGCCTTATGGCAGGGCAGAACACTGAAGCTTTCTTT. The rearrangement links TRBV5-4 to TRBJ1-1, with D maybe TRBD1 (5 bases). V lost 7 bases, J lost 1 base, and 14 bases lay in between. Per the germline V gene, CDR1 is SGHNT and CDR2 is YYREEE (reference sequence). The CDR3 is made up of 14 amino acids.

The V and J genes are TRBV19 and TRBJ2-3, with TRBD2 identical over 8 bases. V lost 6 bases and J lost 5; bases outside the gene matches: 7. The CDR3 totals 14 residues. Germline-derived CDR1 and CDR2 are LNHDA and SQIVND (reference sequence). CDR3 amino acids: CASSATGGRDTQYF. In nucleotides, the CDR3 is TGTGCCAGTAGCGCCACGGGAGGGCGAGATACGCAGTATTTT.

This chain connects TRBV5-6 to TRBJ2-5; no clear D. CDR3 length equals 14 residues. Trimming removed 1 base at V and 2 bases at J, with 9 bases between. Per the germline V gene, CDR1 is SGHDT and CDR2 is YYEEEE. CDR3 nucleotides: TGTGCCAGCAGCTTGTATCCTTTTCAAGAGACCCAGTACTTC. Encoded protein: CASSLYPFQETQYF.

The V call is TRBV13, the J call TRBJ2-7, with D uncertain. Per the germline V gene, CDR1 is PRHDT and CDR2 is FYEKMQ (reference sequence). The CDR3 is 13 amino acids. With 1 base removed from V and 7 bases from J, the gap between germline ends came to 11 bases. CDR3 sequence reads: CASSLDSRREQYF. Here the CDR3 DNA reads TGTGCCAGCAGCTTAGATTCCCGCAGAGAGCAGTACTTC.

This sequence joins TRBV7-6 and TRBJ1-1; D unclear. This CDR3 is 13 amino acids long. Trimming removed 5 bases from V and 0 bases from J, with 7 bases in between. The germline V gene encodes CDR1 SGHVS and CDR2 FNYEAQ. The CDR3 protein is CASSVRLNTEAFF. CDR3 nucleotide sequence: TGTGCCAGCAGCGTCAGGTTGAACACTGAAGCTTTCTTT.

This clone is a singleton in its sample. V gene TRBV28 combines with J gene TRBJ1-5; D remains unclear. The CDR3 sequence is 11 residues long. The germline V gene encodes CDR1 MDHEN and CDR2 SYDVKM. The ends were cut back, 7 bases at V and 1 base at J, with 2 bases in the middle. In DNA, the CDR3 is TGTGCCAGCACGAGCAATCAGCCCCAGCATTTT. Residues: CASTSNQPQHF.

The V call is TRBV6-5, the J call TRBJ1-1, with 9 bases aligning to TRBD1. V trimming: 5 bases; J trimming: 1 base; junction bases outside the gene matches: 5. This CDR3 has 15 amino acids. Germline loops: CDR1 MNHEY, CDR2 SVGAGI. CDR3 coding DNA: TGTGCCAGCAGTACGAAACAGGGGGCGAACACTGAAGCTTTCTTT. Translated: CASSTKQGANTEAFF.

This sequence joins TRBV6-5 and TRBJ1-1; no definite D call. CDR1 and CDR2 (germline): MNHEY, SVGAGI. V was clipped by 7 bases and J by 0 bases, with 12 bases between them. CDR3 length: 14 residues. Here the CDR3 reads CASMREPVNTEAFF. The CDR3 nucleotides are TGTGCCAGCATGAGGGAGCCAGTGAACACTGAAGCTTTCTTT.

This clone was found a few times. The genes are TRBV7-9 and TRBJ2-1; 11 bases line up with TRBD2. Germline lookup yields CDR1 SEHNR and CDR2 FQNEAQ (reference sequence). There are 15 residues in the CDR3. Germline trimming cut 5 bases from V and 8 bases from J; bases unmatched to any gene: 8. The CDR3 DNA reads TGTGCCAGCAGCGTGCTAGCGGGAGGAGGGGATGAGCAGTTCTTC. This codes for CASSVLAGGGDEQFF.

This clone was observed a handful of times. This chain joins TRBV25-1 and TRBJ2-6, with 9 bases identical to TRBD1. Germline values: CDR1 MGHDK, CDR2 SYGVNS. The length of the CDR3 is 17 residues. Germline trimming cut 4 bases from V and 0 bases from J; bases unmatched to any gene: 4. The CDR3 spells CASSVGQGISGANVLTF. The CDR3 region has the DNA TGTGCCAGCAGTGTGGGACAGGGCATCTCTGGGGCCAACGTCCTGACTTTC.

This clone came up a few times. This chain uses TRBV25-1 with TRBJ2-1; TRBD1 might be the D (6 bases). CDR3 size: 12 residues. Germline-derived CDR1 and CDR2 are MGHDK and SYGVNS. Deletions cut 9 bases from V and 1 base from J, with 7 bases between. The CDR3 protein is CASTGSYNEQFF. The CDR3 coding sequence is TGTGCCAGTACAGGGTCCTACAATGAGCAGTTCTTC.

The chain has TRBV7-9 and TRBJ2-6, with TRBD2 as a possible D gene (5 bases). The CDR3 has 15 residues. Germline V gene sequence: CDR1 SEHNR, CDR2 FQNEAQ (reference sequence). V was cut by 5 bases and J by 2 bases, with 10 bases left in between. CDR3 DNA: TGTGCCAGCAGCCCCCCGGGGACTGGGGCCAACGTCCTGACTTTC. It translates to CASSPPGTGANVLTF.

V gene TRBV11-2 combines with J gene TRBJ2-2; TRBD2 agrees at 7 bases. CDR1 is SGHAT, CDR2 FQNNGV, per germline. The CDR3 sequence is 13 residues long. The J segment lost 6 bases and the V segment lost 2 bases, leaving 0 bases of the junction unmatched. As DNA, the CDR3 is TGTGCCAGCAGCTTAACTAGCGCCGGGGAGCTGTTTTTT. This codes for CASSLTSAGELFF.

The sample holds a few counts of this clone. V is TRBV6-6 and J is TRBJ2-3, with D maybe TRBD1 (5 bases). CDR3 length: 15 amino acids. V dropped 3 bases and J dropped 6 bases, with 16 bases sitting between them. Germline assignment: CDR1 MNHNY and CDR2 SVGAGI (reference sequence). CDR3 loop: CASSYGARPRDTQYF. The DNA of the CDR3 is TGTGCCAGCAGTTATGGGGCCCGGCCCAGGGATACGCAGTATTTT.

The V gene is TRBV7-8, the J gene TRBJ2-2, with 7 bases that match TRBD1. V lost 6 bases and J lost 3; bases outside the gene matches: 7. The CDR3 runs 15 residues. Germline loops: CDR1 SGHVS, CDR2 FQNEAQ. The CDR3 is CASRNRGSDTGELFF. For the CDR3, the DNA is TGTGCCAGCAGGAACAGGGGATCGGACACCGGGGAGCTGTTTTTT.

This clone showed up just once. The CDR3 protein is CASSPYWGNADTQYF. The CDR3 DNA sequence: TGCGCCAGCAGCCCCTATTGGGGCAACGCAGATACGCAGTATTTT. This chain uses TRBV4-1 with TRBJ2-3; the D gene is possibly TRBD1 (5 bases). The CDR3 covers 15 residues. The germline CDR1 and CDR2 sequences are MGHRA and YSYEKL. V shed 4 bases and J shed 4 bases, with 15 bases lying between them.

The table lists this clone with a few counts. V is TRBV4-1 and J is TRBJ2-1; no definite D call. The germline V gene encodes CDR1 MGHRA and CDR2 YSYEKL. The CDR3 sequence is 13 residues long. Trimming removed 2 bases from V and 5 bases from J, with 7 bases in between. This CDR3 reads CASSQSVNNEQFF. In nucleotides, the CDR3 is TGCGCCAGCAGCCAATCCGTAAACAATGAGCAGTTCTTC.

The chain has TRBV7-9 and TRBJ2-1; 14 bases are a match to TRBD2. The CDR3 extends over 16 amino acids. V lost 5 bases to trimming and J lost 8 bases; unmatched junction nucleotides: 8. Germline V lookup: CDR1 SEHNR, CDR2 FQNEAQ (reference sequence). The CDR3 protein is CASSPGTSGRRHEQFF. The CDR3 bases are TGTGCCAGCAGCCCGGGGACTAGCGGGAGAAGACATGAGCAGTTCTTC.